One sample yielded the 3 T cell receptor beta chains listed below, sequenced in a study of regulatory T cells in long-lasting Graves disease (dated by TCRdb to the early 2020s). This sample's time point label indicates: persistent/refractory GD, antithyroid drugs over 5 years with positive TRAb. For both TCR sequencing and RNA sequencing, RNA was extracted from PBMCs in TRIzol. Libraries were made using multiplex PCR. Sequencing took place on an Illumina HiSeq 4000. TCR beta libraries were built with iRepertoire HTBI primers and Arm-PCR amplification of CDR3 regions. In TCRdb, the public reads were trimmed at Q25 with fastp and aligned with MiXCR, with productive beta chains retained. Records with the same CDR3 protein are collapsed into one entry carrying the most frequent genes and DNA. For this sample there are 350,000 to 500,000 distinct CDR3 sequences; roughly a fifth appear just once. The ten largest clonotypes hold roughly 13% of the sample.

Source: peripheral blood mononuclear cells (PBMCs), taken when the disease was refractory, from a patient treated with antithyroid drugs. The receptors come from a female donor with Graves disease.

The chain has TRBV12-3 or TRBV12-4 and TRBJ1-3; TRBD1 agrees at 7 bases. CDR3 length: 13 amino acids. V was clipped by 7 bases and J by 4 bases; unmatched bases: 4. The chain's CDR3 is CASTRDSGNTIYF. CDR3 nucleotides: TGTGCCAGCACCCGGGACAGCGGAAACACCATATATTTT.

This chain uses TRBV29-1 with TRBJ1-2; D ambiguous. CDR3 length: 12 residues. Germline CDR1 SQVTM, CDR2 ANQGSEA. Trimming pared 6 bases from V and 2 bases from J, leaving 10 bases between. The CDR3 sequence is CSVGTVNYGYTF. In DNA form, the CDR3 reads TGCAGCGTCGGAACAGTGAACTATGGCTACACCTTC.

The chain has TRBV7-9 and TRBJ2-2, with D perhaps TRBD2 (6 bases). Germline V CDR1 and CDR2: SEHNR, FQNEAQ (reference sequence). The CDR3 runs to 21 residues. Trimming took off 4 bases at V and 4 bases at J, with 31 bases between the two ends. This CDR3 reads CASSSPGKGQASGPGTGELFF. DNA of the CDR3: TGTGCCAGCAGCTCCCCTGGAAAGGGGCAGGCGAGCGGGCCAGGCACCGGGGAGCTGTTTTTT.